One sample yielded the 5 T cell receptor beta chains listed below, sequenced in a study of T-cell memory formation after mild COVID-19. TCRdb processed the 5' RACE reads anew with MiXCR; each CDR3 protein has one entry. The sample includes some 350,000 distinct CDR3 sequences, roughly 13% of them seen just once. The sequenced sample was PBMCs or a T cell subset sorted from them (not recorded which). Receptors originate from a man between 18 and 35 years old who had mild COVID-19 (a few samples of this study predate the infection). Cell type and time point are not known.

The J gene is TRBJ2-1, the V gene TRBV7-3, with no clear D. Germline V gives CDR1 SGHTA, CDR2 FQGTGA. CDR3 size: 14 residues. V shed 5 bases and J shed 1 base, with 9 bases lying between them. The CDR3 spells CASSETGSYNEQFF. The DNA for the CDR3 is TGTGCCAGCAGCGAAACCGGGTCCTACAATGAGCAGTTCTTC.

The chain couples TRBV6-4 to TRBJ2-3; D gene uncertain. Germline V CDR1 and CDR2: MRHNA, SNTAGT. The CDR3 covers 14 residues. Between the trimmed V and J ends, which lost 2 bases and 2 bases, there was a span of 8 bases. Here the CDR3 reads CASSDGIDTDTQYF. CDR3 DNA sequence: TGTGCCAGCAGTGACGGGATCGACACAGATACGCAGTATTTT.

The chain carries TRBV14 and TRBJ2-1; no clear D. V lost 5 bases and J lost 9, with 11 bases in between. The CDR3 runs 12 residues. Germline V gives CDR1 SGHDN, CDR2 FVKESK. The CDR3 reads CASSKLDIEQFF. The CDR3 DNA follows: TGTGCCAGCAGCAAGCTAGATATTGAGCAGTTCTTC.

The sample holds a few counts of this clonotype. The V call is TRBV10-3, the J call TRBJ1-1; TRBD1 might be the D (6 bases). Germline V gene sequence: CDR1 ENHRY, CDR2 SYGVKD. V was cut by 6 bases and J by 0 bases, with 11 bases left in between. The length of the CDR3 is 14 residues. CDR3 loop: CAISGGTMNTEAFF. CDR3 coding DNA: TGTGCCATCAGCGGGGGGACAATGAACACTGAAGCTTTCTTT.

The rearrangement joins TRBV11-2 to TRBJ2-1, with D perhaps matching TRBD1 (6 bases). Germline V gives CDR1 SGHAT, CDR2 FQNNGV. Trimming took off 5 bases at V and 6 bases at J, with 8 bases between the two ends. The CDR3 consists of 12 residues. Here the CDR3 reads CASSRDTNEQFF. As DNA, the CDR3 is TGTGCCAGCAGCCGGGACACCAATGAGCAGTTCTTC. Drawing the rest from reference TRBV11-2 and TRBJ2-1, the complete variable domain is EAGVAQSPRYKIIEKRQSVAFWCNPISGHATLYWYQQILGQGPKLLIQFQNNGVVDDSQLPKDRFSAERLKGVDSTLKIQPAKLEDSAVYLCASSRDTNEQFFGPGTRLTVL.